The next 22 T cell receptor beta chains were all read from a single sample in a study of early T cells in non-severe SARS-CoV-2 infection. TCRdb called the 5' RACE reads again in MiXCR, with one record for every CDR3 protein. The sample holds tens of thousands of distinct CDR3 sequences, around 6.8% seen once. The sequenced sample was whole blood. The receptors originated from an adult who was a healthcare worker with PCR-confirmed SARS-CoV-2 infection or an uninfected control (not recorded which).

Only a few counts were recorded for this clonotype. J is TRBJ2-3 and V is TRBV5-1; D gene ambiguous. V lost 0 bases, J lost 4 bases, and 9 bases lay in between. The CDR3 loop spans 14 amino acids. Per germline, CDR1 SGHRS and CDR2 YFSETQ. This chain's CDR3 is CASSLDGPPDTQYF. The CDR3 DNA is TGCGCCAGCAGCTTGGACGGTCCCCCAGATACGCAGTATTTT.

This clonotype turned up a few times. The chain carries TRBV6-1 and TRBJ2-2; D possibly corresponds to TRBD1 (5 bases). This CDR3 spans 17 amino acids. Germline V gene lookup returns CDR1 MNHNS and CDR2 SASEGT. The V end was cut by 7 bases, the J end by 1 base, with 19 bases between. Here the CDR3 reads CASIGMSRVKNTGELFF. The CDR3, as DNA: TGTGCCAGCATTGGAATGTCCAGGGTAAAGAACACCGGGGAGCTGTTTTTT.

CDR3 sequence reads: CASSLRRLLTYNEQFF. The DNA of the CDR3 is TGTGCCAGCAGCTTACGACGGCTACTTACCTACAATGAGCAGTTCTTC. The chain combines TRBV7-8 with TRBJ2-1, with D unclear. The V gene lost 2 bases and the J gene lost 2 bases, with 13 bases spanning the gap. The CDR3 length is 16 residues. The V gene's germline CDR1 is SGHVS and CDR2 FQNEAQ.

This clonotype appeared many times. The J gene is TRBJ2-7, the V gene TRBV20-1; D not certain. The ends were cut back, 1 base at V and 0 bases at J, with 13 bases in the middle. The CDR3 is 15 amino acids. Germline loops: CDR1 DFQATT, CDR2 SNEGSKA (reference sequence). The CDR3 spells CSARVRPMSSYEQYF. DNA for the CDR3: TGCAGTGCTAGAGTGCGACCGATGAGCTCCTACGAGCAGTACTTC.

This clonotype was detected only a few times. V and J are TRBV4-3 and TRBJ2-2; 9 nucleotides match TRBD1. V gave up 1 base and J gave up 5 bases; unmatched junction bases: 8. The length of the CDR3 is 17 residues. Germline V gene data show CDR1 as LGHNA and CDR2 as YSLEER. The CDR3 DNA reads TGCGCCAGCAGCCAAGCAACAGGGGGCTGGGGAACCGGGGAGCTGTTTTTT. This translates into CASSQATGGWGTGELFF.

Concerning this clonotype itself: This could be a read error, since a much larger clone is one nucleotide away. The V gene is TRBV27, the J gene TRBJ2-1; D uncertain. This CDR3 has 15 amino acids. Germline V CDR1 and CDR2: MNHEY, SMNVEV (reference sequence). The CDR3 region is CVTSPRGISYNEQFF. In DNA, the CDR3 is TGTGTCACCTCACCCCGTGGGATATCCTACAATGAGCAGTTCTTC.

V usage is TRBV5-1 and J usage is TRBJ1-2, with D possibly TRBD1 on 5 matching bases. V was cut by 0 bases and J by 8 bases, with 11 bases left in between. This CDR3 is 13 amino acids long. Germline values: CDR1 SGHRS, CDR2 YFSETQ. CDR3 in DNA: TGCGCCAGCAGCTTGGAGGCAGGGTCCGGCTACACCTTC. Protein: CASSLEAGSGYTF. Full variable domain (missing parts from reference TRBV5-1 and TRBJ1-2): KAGVTQTPRYLIKTRGQQVTLSCSPISGHRSVSWYQQTPGQGLQFLFEYFSETQRNKGNFPGRFSGRQFSNSRSEMNVSTLELGDSALYLCASSLEAGSGYTFGSGTRLTVV.

This clonotype has only a few counts. The gene calls are TRBV29-1 and TRBJ2-7, with a possible D match to TRBD1 (5 bases). This CDR3 has 13 amino acids. Germline CDR1 SQVTM, CDR2 ANQGSEA. Trimming stripped 4 bases from V and 5 bases from J, with 15 bases between. The CDR3 sequence: CSVAIPGLNEQYF. CDR3 DNA sequence: TGCAGCGTTGCAATTCCAGGGTTGAACGAGCAGTACTTC.

The chain has TRBV12-3 or TRBV12-4 and TRBJ2-5; D remains unclear. V lost 2 bases and J lost 1, with 5 bases in between. The CDR3 is 13 residues long. In DNA form, the CDR3 reads TGTGCCAGCAGTTTAAACCGCCAAGAGACCCAGTACTTC. The encoded protein is CASSLNRQETQYF.

This clonotype was observed many times. The rearrangement joins TRBV5-4 to TRBJ1-1; no firm D call. This CDR3 is built from 14 residues. Germline-derived CDR1 and CDR2 are SGHNT and YYREEE (reference sequence). The germline V and J ends were trimmed by 0 bases and 1 base, with 7 bases remaining between them. CDR3 bases: TGTGCCAGCAGCTTGGCTCAGGAGAACACTGAAGCTTTCTTT. This codes for CASSLAQENTEAFF.

The rearrangement links TRBV19 to TRBJ2-2, with D unclear. This CDR3 has 14 amino acids. Deletions cut 9 bases from V and 0 bases from J, with 11 bases between. Germline loops: CDR1 LNHDA, CDR2 SQIVND (reference sequence). The CDR3 reads CASLDNSNTGELFF. The CDR3, as DNA: TGTGCCAGCCTAGATAACTCGAACACCGGGGAGCTGTTTTTT. Together with reference TRBV19 and TRBJ2-2, the CDR3 gives the full variable domain: DGGITQSPKYLFRKEGQNVTLSCEQNLNHDAMYWYRQDPGQGLRLIYYSQIVNDFQKGDIAEGYSVSREKKESFPLTVTSAQKNPTAFYLCASLDNSNTGELFFGEGSRLTVL.

This clonotype was counted ten times or more. This sequence joins TRBV29-1 and TRBJ1-1; no definite D call. Trimming stripped 7 bases from V and 2 bases from J, with 5 bases between. Germline-derived CDR1 and CDR2 are SQVTM and ANQGSEA. The length of the CDR3 is 10 residues. The DNA of the CDR3 is TGCAGCGGTATCAACACTGAAGCTTTCTTT. Its translation: CSGINTEAFF.

In this sample, this clonotype turned up a few times. The chain carries TRBV28 and TRBJ1-1; tentative D call: TRBD1 (5 bases). The V gene's germline CDR1 is MDHEN and CDR2 SYDVKM. The CDR3 sequence is 15 residues long. V was shortened by 0 bases and J by 5 bases, with 13 bases between the two germline ends. This CDR3 is CASSLWRARGTEAFF. DNA of the CDR3: TGTGCCAGCAGTTTATGGAGGGCGAGGGGAACTGAAGCTTTCTTT.

This clonotype was counted only a few times. V is TRBV9 and J is TRBJ2-3; perhaps TRBD2 as D (5 bases). Germline lookup yields CDR1 SGDLS and CDR2 YYNGEE. The CDR3 runs 17 residues. The V gene lost 0 bases and the J gene lost 2 bases, with 16 bases spanning the gap. CDR3 region: CASSVGGSPPPTDTQYF. The CDR3, as DNA: TGTGCCAGCAGCGTAGGAGGGTCCCCGCCCCCCACAGATACGCAGTATTTT.

This clonotype came up a few times. The genes are TRBV7-2 and TRBJ2-7, with D unresolved. CDR1 is SGHTA and CDR2 is FQGNSA in the germline V gene. The CDR3 is made up of 14 amino acids. V lost 3 bases, J lost 1 base, and 10 bases lay in between. The CDR3 DNA is TGTGCCAGCAGCTTGGGAAGATCTTCCTACGAGCAGTACTTC. Translating gives CASSLGRSSYEQYF.

This clonotype was seen a handful of times. The chain recombines TRBV18 with TRBJ1-2; 8 bases are shared with TRBD1. The CDR3 has 16 residues. V trimming: 5 bases; J trimming: 0 bases; junction bases outside the gene matches: 8. The germline V gene encodes CDR1 KGHSH and CDR2 LQKENI. CDR3 in DNA: TGTGCCAGCTCAGCAATCCAGGGGGCGACTAACTATGGCTACACCTTC. Translation: CASSAIQGATNYGYTF.

This clonotype was seen ten or more times. V usage is TRBV29-1 and J usage is TRBJ2-1; D perhaps matches TRBD2 (6 bases). The germline V and J ends were trimmed by 7 bases and 9 bases, with 22 bases remaining between them. The CDR3 contains 14 residues. The germline V gene has CDR1 SQVTM and CDR2 ANQGSEA. The CDR3 sequence is CSGSRDWAYGEQFF. The CDR3 DNA is TGCAGCGGAAGCCGGGACTGGGCCTACGGTGAGCAGTTCTTC.

This clonotype was found many times. This rearrangement joins TRBV20-1 to TRBJ2-7; 11 bases line up with TRBD2. The ends lost 5 bases at V and 3 bases at J; junction bases unmatched: 6. Germline CDR1 DFQATT, CDR2 SNEGSKA (reference sequence). The CDR3 covers 14 residues. CDR3 coding DNA: TGCAGTGCTCCGACTAGCGGGGACAACTACGAGCAGTACTTC. This codes for CSAPTSGDNYEQYF.

This clonotype has just a few counts. The V call is TRBV5-4, the J call TRBJ2-1, with 8 bases aligning to TRBD2. The V gene's germline CDR1 is SGHNT and CDR2 YYREEE (reference sequence). Trimming cost V 6 bases and J 2 bases; bases outside gene matches: 7. The CDR3 sequence is 15 residues long. DNA for the CDR3: TGTGCCAGCACCACCGGGGGGGTGGCCTACAATGAGCAGTTCTTC. Translating gives CASTTGGVAYNEQFF.

This clonotype showed up many times. The chain is built from TRBV27 and TRBJ1-5; no definite D call. The CDR3 is 14 residues long. Between the trimmed V and J ends, which lost 2 bases and 4 bases, there was a span of 9 bases. In germline, CDR1 is MNHEY, CDR2 SMNVEV (reference sequence). The CDR3 protein is CASSLRQSNQPQHF. The CDR3 nucleotides are TGTGCCAGCAGTTTAAGGCAGAGTAATCAGCCCCAGCATTTT.

This clonotype was seen repeatedly, ten times or more. V is TRBV7-2 and J is TRBJ2-1; D may be TRBD1 (6 bases). Per the germline V gene, CDR1 is SGHTA and CDR2 is FQGNSA. CDR3 length equals 15 residues. V lost 5 bases and J 4 bases, leaving 15 bases between the germline ends. CDR3 coding DNA: TGTGCCAGCAGCCAGGACAGTCGATCTTACAATGAGCAGTTCTTC. Translation: CASSQDSRSYNEQFF.

In its sample, this clonotype was seen many times. The rearrangement uses TRBV7-2 and TRBJ1-6; 8 nucleotides align to TRBD1. V lost 5 bases, J lost 7 bases, and 7 bases stayed unmatched. The CDR3 has 15 amino acids. Germline V gene lookup returns CDR1 SGHTA and CDR2 FQGNSA. This CDR3 reads CASSPQGGSNSPLHF. Here the CDR3 DNA reads TGTGCCAGCAGCCCACAGGGGGGTTCCAATTCACCCCTCCACTTT.